This entry describes one T cell receptor (beta chain). Its antigen is unknown. The data stem from a study of graft-versus-host responses after intestinal transplantation. The study, taken as a whole, reports: Recipient marrow harbored GvH clones, some of which surfaced first in ileum or blood.

Here immunoSEQ multiplex PCR was the method, and the copy in TCRdb shows in-frame clones only, minus some. The table includes about 120,000 clones, 90% detected once. Germline V CDR1 and CDR2: GTSNPN, SVGIG (reference sequence). CDR3 length equals 14 residues. Trimming removed 2 bases at V and 6 bases at J, with 17 bases between. Sequenced material: unstimulated CD4+ T cells sorted from spleen or lymph node cells, taken before intestinal transplant. J is TRBJ2-7 and V is TRBV30; TRBD2 might be the D (7 bases). This sequence originates from a human donor who received an intestinal transplant. The CDR3 spells CAWSQGKGGVEQYF. The CDR3 DNA reads as TGTGCCTGGAGTCAGGGGAAGGGGGGGGTCGAGCAGTACTTC.